This is a list of T cell receptor beta chains from one sample in a study of T cells in Graves' hyperthyroidism and ophthalmopathy. TCRdb analysed the multiplex PCR reads with MiXCR anew, one entry per CDR3 protein. Of 550,000 to 850,000 distinct CDR3 sequences in the sample, approximately 18% were seen once. Sample: blood. These receptor sequences come from a woman between 50 and 59 years old with Graves' hyperthyroidism that later progressed to Graves' ophthalmopathy. The CDR3 runs from the conserved cysteine through the conserved F or W. The D gene is left open where the match is weak. Part of the rows lack a size; the others show once, few, many or a class for expanded clones.

D gene: -; clone size: many; J gene: TRBJ1-5; V gene: TRBV28; CDR3 protein: CASSIRRGRHQPQHF; CDR3 DNA: TGTGCCAGCAGTATACGCAGGGGCCGTCATCAGCCCCAGCATTTT
D gene: TRBD2; clone size: many; J gene: TRBJ2-1; V gene: TRBV2; CDR3 protein: CASSVASGGYNEQFF; CDR3 DNA: TGTGCCAGCAGCGTAGCTAGCGGGGGCTACAATGAGCAGTTCTTC
D gene: TRBD1; clone size: few; J gene: TRBJ2-4; V gene: TRBV20-1; CDR3 protein: CSAPDRGRNIQYF; CDR3 DNA: TGCAGTGCCCCGGACAGGGGGCGGAACATTCAGTACTTC
D gene: -; clone size: -; J gene: TRBJ1-2; V gene: TRBV10-3; CDR3 protein: CASRRGRHGHYGYTF; CDR3 DNA: TGTGCCAGCCGACGGGGGCGACACGGACACTATGGCTACACCTTC
D gene: -; clone size: few; J gene: TRBJ2-7; V gene: TRBV5-1; CDR3 protein: CASTEGYEQYF; CDR3 DNA: TGCGCCAGCACGGAGGGATACGAGCAGTACTTC
D gene: -; clone size: -; J gene: TRBJ2-5; V gene: TRBV7-9; CDR3 protein: CASGLLGQGETQYF; CDR3 DNA: TGTGCCAGCGGCTTATTGGGACAAGGGGAGACCCAGTACTTC
D gene: -; clone size: -; J gene: TRBJ1-4; V gene: TRBV19; CDR3 protein: CASSIKTGNEKLFF; CDR3 DNA: TGTGCCAGTAGTATCAAGACGGGGAATGAAAAACTGTTTTTT
D gene: -; clone size: many; J gene: TRBJ2-3; V gene: TRBV2; CDR3 protein: CASRVFSTDTQYF; CDR3 DNA: TGTGCCAGCAGAGTCTTTAGCACAGATACGCAGTATTTT
D gene: TRBD1; clone size: many; J gene: TRBJ1-4; V gene: TRBV18; CDR3 protein: CASSPTGAYEKLFF; CDR3 DNA: TGTGCCAGCTCACCAACAGGGGCGTATGAAAAACTGTTTTTT
D gene: -; clone size: -; J gene: TRBJ1-2; V gene: TRBV7-9; CDR3 protein: CASSPRGSDGYTF; CDR3 DNA: TGTGCCAGCAGCCCCCGGGGGAGCGATGGCTACACCTTC
D gene: TRBD1; clone size: many; J gene: TRBJ1-1; V gene: TRBV6-5; CDR3 protein: CASSYTPDRTLDTEAFF; CDR3 DNA: TGTGCCAGCAGTTACACTCCGGACAGGACCCTTGACACTGAAGCTTTCTTT
D gene: -; clone size: few; J gene: TRBJ1-4; V gene: TRBV12-3/TRBV12-4; CDR3 protein: CASSLGVFNEKLFF; CDR3 DNA: TGTGCCAGCAGTCTGGGGGTTTTTAATGAAAAACTGTTTTTT